This T cell receptor beta chain was retrieved from a study of Graves' ophthalmopathy and Graves' hyperthyroidism. Study details: Prior to any treatment, peripheral blood was collected at the time of initial diagnosis. Study results and caveats: Among thyroid clonotypes expanded above 0.001 frequency, most also appeared in blood.

TCR beta CDR3 regions were amplified from RNA transcripts. Following a first-round RT-PCR that used HTBI primers, a second-round multiplex PCR was carried out. TCRdb re-called the multiplex PCR reads through MiXCR, storing one row per CDR3 protein. The repertoire holds a few hundred thousand distinct CDR3 sequences, with approximately 18% as singletons. Germline V gives CDR1 SQVTM, CDR2 ANQGSEA. CDR3 length: 13 residues. V dropped 6 bases and J dropped 5 bases, with 16 bases sitting between them. This clonotype appeared many times. Its target is unknown. The receptor was derived from an adult woman with stable Graves' hyperthyroidism. Input material: peripheral blood. The rearrangement links TRBV29-1 to TRBJ1-1; tentatively, D is TRBD1 (5 bases). The CDR3: CSVHGGARTEAFF. The CDR3 DNA reads TGCAGCGTCCATGGCGGGGCGAGAACTGAAGCTTTCTTT.